The 15 T cell receptor beta chains presented below share a single source sample, sequenced in a study of CD4 T cells in relation to SARS-CoV-2 and coronaviruses. Sequenced by immunoSEQ multiplex PCR; TCRdb stores in-frame clones only, minus some. The sample has around 34,000 clones, roughly 73% seen once; the top ten hold around 21%. No antigen has been assigned to these receptors. Sequences were obtained from memory CD4+ T cells from PBMCs, cultured in vitro. The receptors shown here come from an adult with COVID-19.

V is TRBV28 and J is TRBJ1-2; no firm D call. Germline V gene lookup returns CDR1 MDHEN and CDR2 SYDVKM. There are 13 residues in the CDR3. The ends were cut back, 6 bases at V and 4 bases at J, with 12 bases in the middle. CDR3 sequence (DNA): TGTGCCAGCAGGAGCCACGCACCCTATGGCTACACCTTC. Translated: CASRSHAPYGYTF.

The rearrangement links TRBV5-5 to TRBJ2-7; unclear D gene. Germline V gene lookup returns CDR1 SGHKS and CDR2 YYEKEE (reference sequence). The CDR3 sequence is 11 residues long. The V and J ends lost 4 bases and 3 bases respectively, with 5 bases between them. The CDR3 sequence is CASSGDYEQYF. CDR3 coding DNA: TGTGCCAGCAGCGGGGACTACGAGCAGTACTTC.

A few counts support this clone. The rearrangement joins TRBV6-2 or TRBV6-3 to TRBJ2-1; a weak D match, TRBD2 (5 bases). Germline assignment: CDR1 MNHEY and CDR2 SVGEGT. CDR3 length: 13 amino acids. V lost 4 bases and J lost 9, with 13 bases in between. The CDR3 DNA reads TGTGCCAGCAGTTTTTCCCCGGGAACTGAGCAGTTCTTC. This codes for CASSFSPGTEQFF.

The V call is TRBV27, the J call TRBJ2-5, with D unresolved. This CDR3 region has 12 residues. The germline V gene has CDR1 MNHEY and CDR2 SMNVEV (reference sequence). The V gene lost 4 bases and the J gene lost 5 bases, with 8 bases spanning the gap. For the CDR3, the DNA is TGTGCCAGCAGTTCGATCGGGGAGACCCAGTACTTC. It encodes CASSSIGETQYF.

The chain employs TRBV13 and TRBJ1-4; unclear D gene. Between the trimmed V and J ends, which lost 1 base and 8 bases, there was a span of 5 bases. CDR1 and CDR2 from the germline V gene are PRHDT and FYEKMQ (reference sequence). This CDR3 has 12 amino acids. The CDR3 reads CASSLDGEKLFF. As DNA, the CDR3 is TGTGCCAGCAGCTTAGATGGCGAAAAACTGTTTTTT.

The chain combines TRBV4-3 with TRBJ2-5; D is possibly TRBD2 (5 bases). V was cut by 1 base and J by 4 bases, with 10 bases left in between. The CDR3 is made up of 14 amino acids. CDR1 LGHNA and CDR2 YSLEER come from the germline V gene. The chain's CDR3 is CASSQAERRETQYF. As DNA, the CDR3 is TGCGCCAGCAGCCAAGCCGAGCGGCGAGAGACCCAGTACTTC.

CDR3 DNA: TGCGCCAGCAGCTTTTTCCTAGAGGACTACAATGAGCAGTTCTTC. This encodes CASSFFLEDYNEQFF. The chain combines TRBV5-1 with TRBJ2-1, with D unclear. V shed 2 bases and J shed 3 bases, with 12 bases lying between them. CDR1 is SGHRS and CDR2 is YFSETQ in the germline V gene. The CDR3 has 15 amino acids.

CDR3 sequence: CASSKGTSFPDTQYF. As DNA, the CDR3 is TGTGCCAGCAGTAAGGGAACTAGCTTTCCAGATACGCAGTATTTT. The chain has TRBV6-2 or TRBV6-3 and TRBJ2-3; a possible D gene is TRBD2 (6 bases). This CDR3 is built from 15 residues. Germline assignment: CDR1 MNHEY and CDR2 SVGEGT. Trimming took off 5 bases at V and 4 bases at J, with 16 bases between the two ends.

The chain links TRBV6-2 or TRBV6-3 to TRBJ2-5; 8 bases are a match to TRBD2. Germline CDR1 and CDR2: MNHEY and SVGEGT. The CDR3 runs to 17 residues. V was pared by 5 bases and J by 0 bases, with 11 bases of the junction left unmatched. Here the CDR3 reads CASSDAQGLANQETQYF. CDR3 nucleotide sequence: TGTGCCAGCAGTGACGCTCAAGGACTAGCCAACCAAGAGACCCAGTACTTC.

V is TRBV5-6 and J is TRBJ1-2; tentatively, D is TRBD1 (5 bases). The length of the CDR3 is 15 residues. Trimming stripped 1 base from V and 7 bases from J, with 17 bases between. Looked up from germline, CDR1 is SGHDT and CDR2 is YYEEEE. The CDR3 here is CASSLFRAGVTGYTF. For the CDR3, the DNA is TGTGCCAGCAGCTTGTTCCGGGCGGGGGTTACTGGCTACACCTTC.

This sequence joins TRBV13 and TRBJ2-5; TRBD2 agrees at 7 bases. The CDR3 has 15 residues. V trimming: 6 bases; J trimming: 4 bases; junction bases outside the gene matches: 11. Germline-derived CDR1 and CDR2 are PRHDT and FYEKMQ (reference sequence). The CDR3 protein is CASSYRPSGGETQYF. CDR3 sequence (DNA): TGTGCCAGCAGTTACAGGCCTTCGGGGGGAGAGACCCAGTACTTC.

The chain employs TRBV7-3 and TRBJ2-1; 7 bases line up with TRBD2. The CDR3 spans 15 residues. V lost 2 bases, J lost 2 bases, and 3 bases stayed unmatched. CDR1 and CDR2 from the germline V gene are SGHTA and FQGTGA. DNA for the CDR3: TGTGCCAGCAGCTTAGGCGGGAGTACCTACAATGAGCAGTTCTTC. Protein product: CASSLGGSTYNEQFF.

The genes are TRBV11-2 and TRBJ2-7; 12 bases line up with TRBD2. This CDR3 has 16 amino acids. Germline V CDR1 and CDR2: SGHAT, FQNNGV. V gave up 5 bases and J gave up 7 bases; unmatched junction bases: 12. CDR3 loop: CASSPSRLAGVEEQYF. The CDR3 DNA is TGTGCCAGCAGCCCCTCTAGACTAGCGGGAGTAGAAGAGCAGTACTTC.

J is TRBJ2-1 and V is TRBV15, with unresolved D. V lost 1 base and J lost 3, with 10 bases in between. Per germline, CDR1 LNHNV and CDR2 YYDKDF (reference sequence). This CDR3 has 15 amino acids. In DNA, the CDR3 is TGTGCCACCAGCAGAGGGGGTCTGAACTACAATGAGCAGTTCTTC. Its translation is CATSRGGLNYNEQFF.

This chain uses TRBV2 with TRBJ1-3, with a weak D call TRBD1 (5 bases). Trimming cost V 6 bases and J 0 bases, with 15 bases left between them. Per the germline V gene, CDR1 is SNHLY and CDR2 is FYNNEI. This CDR3 spans 16 amino acids. The CDR3 is CASSRPTADSGNTIYF. For the CDR3, the DNA is TGTGCCAGCAGCCGCCCGACAGCCGACTCTGGAAACACCATATATTTT.